The clone carrying this T cell receptor (beta chain) was recorded only once. The antigen is undetermined. V shed 6 bases and J 8 bases; nucleotides not matched to a gene: 9. The CDR3 is 16 residues long. From germline, CDR1 is MDHEN and CDR2 SYDVKM. The data derive from a study of OX40 agonist ivuxolimab in advanced cancers. Method: immunoSEQ multiplex PCR; TCRdb's copy keeps in-frame clones and lacks some. The sample has tens of thousands of clones, under 95% seen once. Study-level points and caveats: At doses 0.1 to 3.0 mg/kg, CD4+ and CD8+ clones expanded.

The chain carries TRBV28 and TRBJ2-1, with 14 bases that match TRBD2. The receptor was isolated from an adult with an advanced solid tumor such as melanoma, head and neck, liver or kidney cancer. Source: CD4+ or CD8+ T cells sorted from blood, taken in a trial of the OX40 agonist ivuxolimab. As DNA, the CDR3 is TGTGCCAGCAGCTTTAGACTAGCGGGAGGGGCGGATGAGCAGTTCTTC. Its translation is CASSFRLAGGADEQFF.